Each of the 15 T cell receptor beta chains below was sequenced from the same sample in a study of blood T cell repertoires in COVID-19. Here immunoSEQ multiplex PCR was the method, and the copy in TCRdb shows in-frame clones only, minus some. The sample lists roughly 200,000 clones, 85% to 90% occurring once. The specimen sequenced was peripheral blood. These receptors were collected from a man over 45 with acute or convalescent COVID-19.

V is TRBV19 and J is TRBJ2-3; TRBD1 aligns across 8 bases. The CDR3 has 15 amino acids. V gave up 4 bases and J gave up 1 base; unmatched junction bases: 4. Germline V gene sequence: CDR1 LNHDA, CDR2 SQIVND (reference sequence). The CDR3 is CASSRGQARTDTQYF. In nucleotides, the CDR3 is TGTGCCAGTAGTAGGGGACAGGCGCGCACAGATACGCAGTATTTT.

This chain links TRBV19 with TRBJ1-4, with D possibly TRBD1 on 5 matching bases. Trimming removed 10 bases from V and 0 bases from J, with 12 bases in between. CDR1 is LNHDA and CDR2 is SQIVND in the germline V gene (reference sequence). The CDR3 runs to 14 residues. The CDR3 bases are TGTGCCACGGCCCCACAGGCAACTAATGAAAAACTGTTTTTT. Amino acid sequence: CATAPQATNEKLFF. The full variable domain, rest sourced from reference TRBV19 and TRBJ1-4, is DGGITQSPKYLFRKEGQNVTLSCEQNLNHDAMYWYRQDPGQGLRLIYYSQIVNDFQKGDIAEGYSVSREKKESFPLTVTSAQKNPTAFYLCATAPQATNEKLFFGSGTQLSVL.

J is TRBJ2-2 and V is TRBV19, with TRBD1 matching 8 bases. V trimming: 8 bases; J trimming: 7 bases; junction bases outside the gene matches: 9. This CDR3 is built from 14 residues. From germline, CDR1 is LNHDA and CDR2 SQIVND (reference sequence). The CDR3 sequence: CASAGQGWVGELFF. DNA of the CDR3: TGTGCCAGTGCCGGACAGGGTTGGGTCGGGGAGCTGTTTTTT.

The genes are TRBV5-1 and TRBJ2-3; 11 bases agree with TRBD2. The ends lost 0 bases at V and 0 bases at J; junction bases unmatched: 6. Germline CDR1 and CDR2: SGHRS and YFSETQ. The CDR3 is 18 amino acids. CDR3 residues: CASSLAPSGRPSTDTQYF. As DNA, the CDR3 is TGCGCCAGCAGCTTGGCTCCTAGCGGGAGGCCTAGCACAGATACGCAGTATTTT.

The chain carries TRBV29-1 and TRBJ1-2, with D perhaps matching TRBD1 (6 bases). CDR3 length: 11 residues. V lost 4 bases and J lost 4, with 7 bases in between. Germline V CDR1 and CDR2: SQVTM, ANQGSEA. CDR3 in amino acids: CSVVGGYGYTF. For the CDR3, the DNA is TGCAGCGTTGTAGGGGGCTATGGCTACACCTTC. The full variable domain, with the rest looked up from reference TRBV29-1 and TRBJ1-2, is SAVISQKPSRDICQRGTSLTIQCQVDSQVTMMFWYRQQPGQSLTLIATANQGSEATYESGFVIDKFPISRPNLTFSTLTVSNMSPEDSSIYLCSVVGGYGYTFGSGTRLTVV.

The chain joins TRBV6-1 to TRBJ1-5; D may be TRBD1 (5 bases). Per germline, CDR1 MNHNS and CDR2 SASEGT. CDR3 length equals 15 residues. With 0 bases removed from V and 6 bases from J, the gap between germline ends came to 12 bases. The CDR3 DNA sequence: TGTGCCAGCAGTGAAGCCCAGGGATTCACTCAGCCCCAGCATTTT. Protein: CASSEAQGFTQPQHF.

The gene calls are TRBV4-2 and TRBJ2-1, with 10 nucleotides matching TRBD2. In germline, CDR1 is LGHNA, CDR2 YNFKEQ. The CDR3 has 16 amino acids. V lost 4 bases and J lost 5; bases outside the gene matches: 8. The CDR3 protein is CASSPDVLAGNNEQFF. The CDR3 nucleotides read TGTGCCAGCAGCCCAGACGTACTAGCGGGGAACAATGAGCAGTTCTTC.

This sequence joins TRBV7-8 and TRBJ2-3; 7 bases align to TRBD2. In germline, CDR1 is SGHVS, CDR2 FQNEAQ. The V and J ends lost 5 bases and 1 base, in that order; junction bases with no gene match: 3. The length of the CDR3 is 14 residues. The CDR3 region is CASSPRGGTDTQYF. The CDR3 DNA follows: TGTGCCAGCAGCCCCCGGGGGGGCACAGATACGCAGTATTTT.

The V and J genes are TRBV18 and TRBJ1-2; D might be TRBD1 (6 bases). The V gene lost 3 bases and the J gene lost 5 bases, with 16 bases spanning the gap. CDR3 length: 15 amino acids. CDR1 KGHSH and CDR2 LQKENI come from the germline V gene. Written as DNA, the CDR3 is TGTGCCAGCTCACCGGAGCAGGGGAAGATATATGGCTACACCTTC. Translated, it gives CASSPEQGKIYGYTF.

This rearrangement joins TRBV28 to TRBJ1-5; D might be TRBD1 (6 bases). Germline lookup yields CDR1 MDHEN and CDR2 SYDVKM. The CDR3 runs 13 residues. Between the trimmed V and J ends, which lost 5 bases and 6 bases, there was a span of 11 bases. CDR3 in amino acids: CASSDDRSQPQHF. DNA for the CDR3: TGTGCCAGCAGTGACGACAGGTCTCAGCCCCAGCATTTT.

V usage is TRBV2 and J usage is TRBJ1-5; possible D gene TRBD1, 5 bases. The germline V gene encodes CDR1 SNHLY and CDR2 FYNNEI. V dropped 6 bases and J dropped 2 bases, with 14 bases sitting between them. The CDR3 is 15 residues long. CDR3 region: CASSVGIGGNQPQHF. DNA of the CDR3: TGTGCCAGCAGCGTGGGGATAGGGGGCAATCAGCCCCAGCATTTT.

The chain uses TRBV10-3 and TRBJ1-2, with 8 bases fitting TRBD1. With 3 bases clipped from V and 3 bases from J, the junction kept 3 bases outside the gene matches. Germline CDR1 is ENHRY and CDR2 is SYGVKD. The CDR3 contains 14 residues. CDR3 nucleotide sequence: TGTGCCATCAGTGATGGACAGGGCTACTATGGCTACACCTTC. It encodes CAISDGQGYYGYTF.

This clone was seen a handful of times. The genes are TRBV19 and TRBJ2-3; weak D call: TRBD1 (6 bases). From germline, CDR1 is LNHDA and CDR2 SQIVND (reference sequence). This CDR3 contains 14 residues. V lost 5 bases and J 7 bases, leaving 16 bases between the germline ends. CDR3 amino acids: CASSRLEGVNTQYF. In nucleotides, the CDR3 is TGTGCCAGTAGTCGCCTAGAGGGGGTAAATACGCAGTATTTT.

This clone was found a few times. The chain links TRBV5-5 to TRBJ1-5; D is possibly TRBD1 (5 bases). This CDR3 has 15 amino acids. V lost 9 bases to trimming and J lost 7 bases, with 23 bases between them. From germline, CDR1 is SGHKS and CDR2 YYEKEE (reference sequence). The CDR3 spells CATSITGSMGQPQHF. The DNA for the CDR3 is TGTGCCACCTCGATAACAGGTTCGATGGGCCAGCCCCAGCATTTT. The variable domain in full, completed from reference TRBV5-5 and TRBJ1-5, reads DAGVTQSPTHLIKTRGQQVTLRCSPISGHKSVSWYQQVLGQGPQFIFQYYEKEERGRGNFPDRFSARQFPNYSSELNVNALLLGDSALYLCATSITGSMGQPQHFGDGTRLSIL.

This chain joins TRBV3-1 (or the pseudogene TRBV3-2) and TRBJ2-3; the match to TRBD2 covers 9 bases. Trimming cost V 1 base and J 4 bases; bases outside gene matches: 3. CDR3 length: 15 amino acids. Germline CDR1 is LGHDT and CDR2 is YNNKEL (reference sequence). CDR3: CASSQVAGGADTQYF. In DNA, the CDR3 is TGTGCCAGCAGCCAAGTTGCGGGAGGGGCAGATACGCAGTATTTT.